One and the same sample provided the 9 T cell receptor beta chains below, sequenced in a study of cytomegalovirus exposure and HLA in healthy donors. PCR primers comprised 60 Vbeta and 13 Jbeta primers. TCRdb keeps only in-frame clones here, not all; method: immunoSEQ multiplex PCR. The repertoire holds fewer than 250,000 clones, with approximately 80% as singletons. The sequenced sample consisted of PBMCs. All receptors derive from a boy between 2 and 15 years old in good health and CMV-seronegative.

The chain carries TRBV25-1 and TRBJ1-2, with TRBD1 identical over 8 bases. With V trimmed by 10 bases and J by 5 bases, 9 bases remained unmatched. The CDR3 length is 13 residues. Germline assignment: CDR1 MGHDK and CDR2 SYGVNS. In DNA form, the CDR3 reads TGTGCCATCTCGACAGGGGTAGGGTATGGCTACACCTTC. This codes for CAISTGVGYGYTF.

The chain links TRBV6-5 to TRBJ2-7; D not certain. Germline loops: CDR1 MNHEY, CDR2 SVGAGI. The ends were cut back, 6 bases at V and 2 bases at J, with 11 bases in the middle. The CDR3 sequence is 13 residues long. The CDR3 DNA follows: TGTGCCAGCAGGGATCCACTAACCTACGAGCAGTACTTC. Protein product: CASRDPLTYEQYF.

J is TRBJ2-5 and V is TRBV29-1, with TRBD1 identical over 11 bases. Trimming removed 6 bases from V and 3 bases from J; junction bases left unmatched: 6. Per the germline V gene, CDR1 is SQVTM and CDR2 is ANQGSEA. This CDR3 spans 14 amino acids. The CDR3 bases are TGCAGCGTGTATGGGACAGGGGGAGAAGAGACCCAGTACTTC. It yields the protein CSVYGTGGEETQYF.

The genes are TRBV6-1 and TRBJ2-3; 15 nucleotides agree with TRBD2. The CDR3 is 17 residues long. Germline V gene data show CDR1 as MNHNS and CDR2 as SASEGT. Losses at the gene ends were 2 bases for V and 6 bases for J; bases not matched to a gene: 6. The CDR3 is CASSEYGLAGGLDTQYF. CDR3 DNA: TGTGCCAGCAGTGAATACGGACTAGCGGGGGGGCTGGATACGCAGTATTTT.

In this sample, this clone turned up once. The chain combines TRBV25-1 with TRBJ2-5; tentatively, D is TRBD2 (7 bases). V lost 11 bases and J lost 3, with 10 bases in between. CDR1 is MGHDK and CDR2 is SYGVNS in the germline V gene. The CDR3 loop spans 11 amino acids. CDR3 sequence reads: CALGGEETQYF. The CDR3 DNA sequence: TGTGCCCTAGGGGGGGAAGAGACCCAGTACTTC. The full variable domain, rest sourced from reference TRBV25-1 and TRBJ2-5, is EADIYQTPRYLVIGTGKKITLECSQTMGHDKMYWYQQDPGMELHLIHYSYGVNSTEKGDLSSESTVSRIRTEHFPLTLESARPSHTSQYLCALGGEETQYFGPGTRLLVL.

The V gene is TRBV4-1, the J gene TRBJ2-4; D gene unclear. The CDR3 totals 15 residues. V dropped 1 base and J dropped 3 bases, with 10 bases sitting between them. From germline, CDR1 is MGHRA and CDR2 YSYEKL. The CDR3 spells CASSQGSLDKNIQYF. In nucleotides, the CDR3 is TGCGCCAGCAGCCAAGGGTCACTCGACAAAAACATTCAGTACTTC.

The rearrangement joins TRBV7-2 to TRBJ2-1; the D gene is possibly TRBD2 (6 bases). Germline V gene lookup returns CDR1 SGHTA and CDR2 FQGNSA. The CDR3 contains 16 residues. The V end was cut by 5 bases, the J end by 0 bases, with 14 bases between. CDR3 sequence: CASSAVSGSSYNEQFF. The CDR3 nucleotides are TGTGCCAGCAGCGCCGTTAGCGGATCCTCCTACAATGAGCAGTTCTTC.

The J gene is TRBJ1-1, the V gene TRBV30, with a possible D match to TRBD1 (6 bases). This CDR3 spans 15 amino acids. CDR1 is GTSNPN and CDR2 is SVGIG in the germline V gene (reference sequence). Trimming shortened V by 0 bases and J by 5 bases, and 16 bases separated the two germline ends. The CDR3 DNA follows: TGTGCCTGGAGTGTACGGGGCGGGGGCGGAACTGAAGCTTTCTTT. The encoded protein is CAWSVRGGGGTEAFF.

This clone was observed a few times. The CDR3: CASSPAEGTEAFF. As DNA, the CDR3 is TGTGCCAGCAGCCCGGCCGAGGGCACTGAAGCTTTCTTT. V and J are TRBV7-9 and TRBJ1-1; D not certain. V lost 5 bases and J lost 4, with 11 bases in between. Germline CDR1 SEHNR, CDR2 FQNEAQ (reference sequence). The CDR3 consists of 13 residues.